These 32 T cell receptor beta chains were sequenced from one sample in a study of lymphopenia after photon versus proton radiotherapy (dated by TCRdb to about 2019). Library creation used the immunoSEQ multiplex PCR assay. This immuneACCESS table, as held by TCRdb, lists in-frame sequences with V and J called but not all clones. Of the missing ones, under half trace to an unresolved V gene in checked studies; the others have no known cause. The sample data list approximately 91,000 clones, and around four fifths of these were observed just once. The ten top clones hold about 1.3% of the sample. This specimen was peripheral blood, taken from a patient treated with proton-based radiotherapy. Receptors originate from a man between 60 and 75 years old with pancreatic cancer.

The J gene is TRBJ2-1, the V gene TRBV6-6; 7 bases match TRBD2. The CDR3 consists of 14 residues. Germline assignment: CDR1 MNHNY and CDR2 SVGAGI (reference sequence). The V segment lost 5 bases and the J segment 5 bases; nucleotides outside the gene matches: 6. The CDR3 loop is CASSPTGTNNEQFF. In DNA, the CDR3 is TGTGCCAGCAGTCCGACCGGGACTAACAATGAGCAGTTCTTC.

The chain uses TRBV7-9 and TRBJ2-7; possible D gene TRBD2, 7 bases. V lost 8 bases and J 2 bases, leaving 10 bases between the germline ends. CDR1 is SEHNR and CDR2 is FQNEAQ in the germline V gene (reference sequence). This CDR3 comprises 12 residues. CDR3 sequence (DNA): TGTGCCAGCGAGGGGGGGCCCTACGAGCAGTACTTC. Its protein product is CASEGGPYEQYF.

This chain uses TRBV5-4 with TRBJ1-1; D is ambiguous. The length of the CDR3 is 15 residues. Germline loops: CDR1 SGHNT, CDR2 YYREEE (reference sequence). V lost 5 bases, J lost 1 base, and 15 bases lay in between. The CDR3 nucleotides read TGTGCCAGCAGTCAGCGCTTGACGGCGAACACTGAAGCTTTCTTT. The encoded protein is CASSQRLTANTEAFF.

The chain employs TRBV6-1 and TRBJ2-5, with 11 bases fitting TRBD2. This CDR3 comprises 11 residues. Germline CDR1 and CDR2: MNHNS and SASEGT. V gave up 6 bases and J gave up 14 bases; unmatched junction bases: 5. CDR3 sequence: CASSVTSGSYF. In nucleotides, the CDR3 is TGTGCCAGCAGCGTCACTAGCGGGAGTTACTTC.

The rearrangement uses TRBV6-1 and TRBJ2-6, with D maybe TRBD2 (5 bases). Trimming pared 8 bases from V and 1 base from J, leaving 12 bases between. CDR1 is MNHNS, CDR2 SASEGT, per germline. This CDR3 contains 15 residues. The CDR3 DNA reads TGTGCCAGCGATAACGGAGGTTCTGGGGCCAACGTCCTGACTTTC. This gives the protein CASDNGGSGANVLTF.

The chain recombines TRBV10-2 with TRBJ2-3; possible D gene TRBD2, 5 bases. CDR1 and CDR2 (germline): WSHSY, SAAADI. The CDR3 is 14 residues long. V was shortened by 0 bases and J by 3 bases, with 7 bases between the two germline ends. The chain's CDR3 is CASSESRRTDTQYF. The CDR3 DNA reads TGCGCCAGCAGTGAGTCGAGGAGGACAGATACGCAGTATTTT.

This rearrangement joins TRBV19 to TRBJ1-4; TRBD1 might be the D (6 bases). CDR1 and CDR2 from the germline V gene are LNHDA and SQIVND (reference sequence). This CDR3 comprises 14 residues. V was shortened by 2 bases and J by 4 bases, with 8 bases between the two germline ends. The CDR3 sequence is CASSIRTVNEKLFF. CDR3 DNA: TGTGCCAGTAGTATACGGACAGTTAATGAAAAACTGTTTTTT.

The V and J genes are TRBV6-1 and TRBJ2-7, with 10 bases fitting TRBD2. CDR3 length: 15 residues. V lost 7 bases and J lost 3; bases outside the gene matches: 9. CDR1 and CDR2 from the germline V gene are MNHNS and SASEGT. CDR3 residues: CASTAVLAGNYEQYF. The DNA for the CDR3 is TGTGCCAGCACTGCAGTACTAGCGGGGAACTACGAGCAGTACTTC.

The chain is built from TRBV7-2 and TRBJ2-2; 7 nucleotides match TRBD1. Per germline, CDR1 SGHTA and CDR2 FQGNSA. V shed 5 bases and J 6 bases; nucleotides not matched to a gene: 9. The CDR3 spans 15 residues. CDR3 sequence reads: CASSPRGQGAGELFF. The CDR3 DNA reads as TGTGCCAGCAGCCCCAGAGGGCAGGGGGCCGGGGAGCTGTTTTTT.

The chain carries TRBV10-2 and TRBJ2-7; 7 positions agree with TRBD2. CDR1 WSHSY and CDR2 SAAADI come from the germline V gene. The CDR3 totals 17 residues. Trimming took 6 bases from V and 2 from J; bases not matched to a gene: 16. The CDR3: CASSGRLSGQITYEQYF. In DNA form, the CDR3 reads TGCGCCAGCAGCGGGCGACTTAGCGGGCAAATAACCTACGAGCAGTACTTC.

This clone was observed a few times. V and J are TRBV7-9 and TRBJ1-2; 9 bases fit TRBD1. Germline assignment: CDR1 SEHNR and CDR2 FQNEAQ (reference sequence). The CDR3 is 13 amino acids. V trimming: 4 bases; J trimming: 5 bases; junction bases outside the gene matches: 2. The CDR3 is CASSSTGGYGYTF. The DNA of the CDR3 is TGTGCCAGCAGCTCGACAGGGGGATATGGCTACACCTTC.

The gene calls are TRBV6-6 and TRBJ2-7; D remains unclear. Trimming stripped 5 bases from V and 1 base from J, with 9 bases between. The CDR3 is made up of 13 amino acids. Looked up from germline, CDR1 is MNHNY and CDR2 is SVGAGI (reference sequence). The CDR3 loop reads CASSRQESYEQYF. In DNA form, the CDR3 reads TGTGCCAGCAGTCGTCAGGAGTCCTACGAGCAGTACTTC.

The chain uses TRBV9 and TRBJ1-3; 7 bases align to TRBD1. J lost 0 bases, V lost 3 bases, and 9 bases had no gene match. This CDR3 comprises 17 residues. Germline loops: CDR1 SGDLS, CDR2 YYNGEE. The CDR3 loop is CASSGGTAFFSGNTIYF. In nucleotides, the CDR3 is TGTGCCAGCAGCGGCGGGACAGCATTCTTCTCTGGAAACACCATATATTTT.

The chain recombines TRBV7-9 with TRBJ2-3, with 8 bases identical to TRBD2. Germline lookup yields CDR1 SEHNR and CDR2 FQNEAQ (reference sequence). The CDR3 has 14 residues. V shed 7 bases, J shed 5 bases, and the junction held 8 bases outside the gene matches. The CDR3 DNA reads TGTGCCAGCATCGCAGGGACTAGGGGAGATACGCAGTATTTT. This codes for CASIAGTRGDTQYF.

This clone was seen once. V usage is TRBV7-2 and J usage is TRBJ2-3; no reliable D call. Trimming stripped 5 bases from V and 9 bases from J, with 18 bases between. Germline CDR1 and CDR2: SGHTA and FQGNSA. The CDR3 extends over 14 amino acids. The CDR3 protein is CASSARRLQSTQYF. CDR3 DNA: TGTGCCAGCAGCGCTCGTCGACTCCAGTCCACGCAGTATTTT.

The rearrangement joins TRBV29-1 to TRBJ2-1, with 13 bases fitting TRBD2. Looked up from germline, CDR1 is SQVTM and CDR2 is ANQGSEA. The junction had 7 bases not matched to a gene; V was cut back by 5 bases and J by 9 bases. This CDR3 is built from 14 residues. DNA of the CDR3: TGCAGCGTTCTGACTAGCGGGAGGCTCGGTGAGCAGTTCTTC. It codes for CSVLTSGRLGEQFF.

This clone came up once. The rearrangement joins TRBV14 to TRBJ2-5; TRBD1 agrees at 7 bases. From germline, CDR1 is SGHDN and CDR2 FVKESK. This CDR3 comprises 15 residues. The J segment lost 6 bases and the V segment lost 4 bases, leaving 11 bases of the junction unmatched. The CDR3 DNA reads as TGTGCCAGCAGCCGTGTATCGACAGGGATGAAGACCCAGTACTTC. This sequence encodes CASSRVSTGMKTQYF.

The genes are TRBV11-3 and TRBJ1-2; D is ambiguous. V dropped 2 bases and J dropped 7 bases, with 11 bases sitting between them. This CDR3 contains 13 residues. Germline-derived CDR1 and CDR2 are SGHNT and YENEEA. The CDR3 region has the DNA TGTGCCAGCAGCTTATACCCCCGCGCTGGCTACACCTTC. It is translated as CASSLYPRAGYTF. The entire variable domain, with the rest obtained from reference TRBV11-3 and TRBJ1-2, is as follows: EAGVVQSPRYKIIEKKQPVAFWCNPISGHNTLYWYLQNLGQGPELLIRYENEEAVDDSQLPKDRFSAERLKGVDSTLKIQPAELGDSAVYLCASSLYPRAGYTFGSGTRLTVV.

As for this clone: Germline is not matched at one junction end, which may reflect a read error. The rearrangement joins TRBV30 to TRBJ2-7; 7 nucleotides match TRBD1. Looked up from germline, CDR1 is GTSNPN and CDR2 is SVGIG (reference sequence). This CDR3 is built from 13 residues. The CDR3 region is CAWSGDSSHEQYF. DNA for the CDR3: TGTGCCTGGAGCGGGGACAGCTCCCACGAGCAGTACTTC. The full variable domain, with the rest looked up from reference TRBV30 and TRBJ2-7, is SQTIHQWPATLVQPVGSPLSLECTVEGTSNPNLYWYRQAAGRGLQLLFYSVGIGQISSEVPQNLSASRPQDRQFILSSKKLLLSDSGFYLCAWSGDSSHEQYFGPGTRLTVT.

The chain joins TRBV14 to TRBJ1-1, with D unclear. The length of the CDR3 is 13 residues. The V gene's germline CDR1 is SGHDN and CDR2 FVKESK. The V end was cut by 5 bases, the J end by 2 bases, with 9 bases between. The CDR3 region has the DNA TGTGCCAGCAGCTTTGCGACTAACACTGAAGCTTTCTTT. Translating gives CASSFATNTEAFF.

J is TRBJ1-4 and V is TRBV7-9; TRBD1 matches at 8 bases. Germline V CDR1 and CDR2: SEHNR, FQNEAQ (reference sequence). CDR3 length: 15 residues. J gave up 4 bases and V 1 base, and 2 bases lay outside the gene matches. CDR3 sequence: CASSLGDRNNEKLFF. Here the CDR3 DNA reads TGTGCCAGCAGCTTAGGGGACAGGAATAATGAAAAACTGTTTTTT.

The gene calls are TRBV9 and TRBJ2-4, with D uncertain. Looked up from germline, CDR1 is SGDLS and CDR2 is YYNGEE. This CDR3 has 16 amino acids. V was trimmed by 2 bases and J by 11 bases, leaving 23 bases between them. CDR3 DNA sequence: TGTGCCAGCAGCGTGGGATGGTCCGGCACCAAAGGATTTCAGTACTTC. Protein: CASSVGWSGTKGFQYF.

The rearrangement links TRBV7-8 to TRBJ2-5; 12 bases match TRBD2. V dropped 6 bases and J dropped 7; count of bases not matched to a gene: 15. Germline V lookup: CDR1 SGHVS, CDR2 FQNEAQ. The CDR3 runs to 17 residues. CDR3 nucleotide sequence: TGTGCCAGCAGACTAGAAATGACTAGCGGGAGTTCGGGGACCCAGTACTTC. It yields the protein CASRLEMTSGSSGTQYF.

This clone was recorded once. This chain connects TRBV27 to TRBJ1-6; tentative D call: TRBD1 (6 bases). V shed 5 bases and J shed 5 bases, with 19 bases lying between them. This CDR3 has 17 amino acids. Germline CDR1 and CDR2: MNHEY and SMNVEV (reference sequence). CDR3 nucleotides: TGTGCCAGCAGTCTTGCGGGGGGCCATTATGATAATTCACCCCTCCACTTT. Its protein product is CASSLAGGHYDNSPLHF.

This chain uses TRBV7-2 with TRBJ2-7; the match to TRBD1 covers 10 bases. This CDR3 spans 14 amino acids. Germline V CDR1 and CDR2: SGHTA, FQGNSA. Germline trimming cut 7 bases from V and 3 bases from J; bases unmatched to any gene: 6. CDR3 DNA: TGTGCCAGCACCCCGACAGGGGGCTTCTACGAGCAGTACTTC. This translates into CASTPTGGFYEQYF.

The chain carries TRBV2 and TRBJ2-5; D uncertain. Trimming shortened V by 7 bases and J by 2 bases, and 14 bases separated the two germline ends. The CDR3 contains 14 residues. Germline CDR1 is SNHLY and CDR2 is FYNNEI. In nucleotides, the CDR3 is TGTGCCAGCACTTCCCCGACAAAGCAAGAGACCCAGTACTTC. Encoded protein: CASTSPTKQETQYF.

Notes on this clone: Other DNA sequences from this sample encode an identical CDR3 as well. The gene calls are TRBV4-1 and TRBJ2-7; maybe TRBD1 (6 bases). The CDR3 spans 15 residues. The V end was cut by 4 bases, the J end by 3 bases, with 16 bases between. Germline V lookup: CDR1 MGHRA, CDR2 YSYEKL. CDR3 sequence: CASSPAGTRNYEQYF. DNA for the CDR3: TGCGCCAGCAGCCCCGCCGGGACAAGAAACTACGAGCAGTACTTC.

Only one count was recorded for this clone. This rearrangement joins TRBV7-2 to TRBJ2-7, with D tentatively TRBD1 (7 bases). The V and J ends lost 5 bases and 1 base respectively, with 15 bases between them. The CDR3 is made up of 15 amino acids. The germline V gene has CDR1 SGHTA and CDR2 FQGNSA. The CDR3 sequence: CASSISGGTSYEQYF. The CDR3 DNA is TGTGCCAGCAGCATTTCAGGGGGGACATCCTACGAGCAGTACTTC.

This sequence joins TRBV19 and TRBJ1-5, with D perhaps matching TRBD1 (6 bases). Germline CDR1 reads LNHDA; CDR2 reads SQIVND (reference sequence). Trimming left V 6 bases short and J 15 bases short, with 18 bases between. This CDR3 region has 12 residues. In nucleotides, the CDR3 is TGTGCCAGTAGCATCGGCAGGGGCCCCTGGCATTTT. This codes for CASSIGRGPWHF.

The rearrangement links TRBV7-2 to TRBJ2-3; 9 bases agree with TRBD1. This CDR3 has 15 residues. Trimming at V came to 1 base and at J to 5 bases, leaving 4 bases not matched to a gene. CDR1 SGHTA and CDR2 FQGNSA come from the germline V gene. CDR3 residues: CASSLGTGAGDTQYF. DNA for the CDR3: TGTGCCAGCAGCTTAGGGACAGGGGCTGGAGATACGCAGTATTTT.

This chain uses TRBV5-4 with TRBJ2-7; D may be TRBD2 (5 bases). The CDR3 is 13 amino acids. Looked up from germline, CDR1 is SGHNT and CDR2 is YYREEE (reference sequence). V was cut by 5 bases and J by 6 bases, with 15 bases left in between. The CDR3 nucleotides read TGTGCCAGCAGTCCGGGATTTCCTTCCGAGCAGTACTTC. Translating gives CASSPGFPSEQYF.

CDR3 DNA: TGTGCCAGCAGTGGCTCTTGGGGAACCCTGCACAATGAGCAGTTCTTC. Translating gives CASSGSWGTLHNEQFF. The J gene is TRBJ2-1, the V gene TRBV6-1; D call uncertain. The CDR3 contains 16 residues. Per germline, CDR1 MNHNS and CDR2 SASEGT. The ends were cut back, 4 bases at V and 5 bases at J, with 18 bases in the middle.